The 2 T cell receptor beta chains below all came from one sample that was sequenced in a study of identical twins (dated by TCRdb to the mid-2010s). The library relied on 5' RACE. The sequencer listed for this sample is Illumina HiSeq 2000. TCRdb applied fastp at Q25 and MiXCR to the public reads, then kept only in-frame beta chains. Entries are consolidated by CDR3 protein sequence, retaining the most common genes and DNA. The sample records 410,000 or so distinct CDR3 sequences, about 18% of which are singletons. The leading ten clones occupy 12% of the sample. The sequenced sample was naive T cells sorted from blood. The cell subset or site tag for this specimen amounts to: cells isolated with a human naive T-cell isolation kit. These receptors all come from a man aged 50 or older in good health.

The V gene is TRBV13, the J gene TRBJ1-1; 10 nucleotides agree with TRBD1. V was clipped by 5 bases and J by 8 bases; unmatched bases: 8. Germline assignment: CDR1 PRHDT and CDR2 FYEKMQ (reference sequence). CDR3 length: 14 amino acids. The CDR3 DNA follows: TGTGCCAGCAGCGAGACAGGGGGCAGGGAGGAAGCTTTCTTT. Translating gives CASSETGGREEAFF.

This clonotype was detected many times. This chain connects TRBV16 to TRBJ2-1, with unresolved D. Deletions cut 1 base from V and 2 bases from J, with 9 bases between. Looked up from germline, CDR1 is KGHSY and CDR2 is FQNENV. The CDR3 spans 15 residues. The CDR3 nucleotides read TGTGCCAGCAGCCAATGGAGCAGGACCTACAATGAGCAGTTCTTC. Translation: CASSQWSRTYNEQFF. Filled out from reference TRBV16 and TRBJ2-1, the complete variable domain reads GEEVAQTPKHLVRGEGQKAKLYCAPIKGHSYVFWYQQVLKNEFKFLISFQNENVFDETGMPKERFSAKCLPNSPCSLEIQATKLEDSAVYFCASSQWSRTYNEQFFGPGTRLTVL.